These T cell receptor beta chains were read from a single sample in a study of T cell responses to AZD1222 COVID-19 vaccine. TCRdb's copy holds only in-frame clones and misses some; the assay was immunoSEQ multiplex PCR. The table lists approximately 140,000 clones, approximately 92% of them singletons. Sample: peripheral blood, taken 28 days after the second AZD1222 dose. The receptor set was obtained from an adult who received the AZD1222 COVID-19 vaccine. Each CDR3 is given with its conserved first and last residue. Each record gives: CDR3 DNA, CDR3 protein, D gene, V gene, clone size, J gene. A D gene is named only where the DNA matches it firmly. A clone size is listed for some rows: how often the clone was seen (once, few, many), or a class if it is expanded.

CDR3nt: TGTGCCAGCAGTTACCGCCCGGGTAACTATGGCTACACCTTC; CDR3aa: CASSYRPGNYGYTF; d_gene: .; v_gene: TRBV6-5; abundance: .; j_gene: TRBJ1-2
CDR3nt: TGTGCCAGCAGAAGACAGGGAGGAGAGACCCAGTACTTC; CDR3aa: CASRRQGGETQYF; d_gene: .; v_gene: TRBV28; abundance: .; j_gene: TRBJ2-5
CDR3nt: TGTGCCAGCAGGAGAGGTCGCAGCCTTTTCGAGACCCAGTACTTC; CDR3aa: CASRRGRSLFETQYF; d_gene: .; v_gene: TRBV27; abundance: .; j_gene: TRBJ2-5
CDR3nt: TGCGCCAGCAGCGCCCTGGACACCAGCTCTGGAAACACCATATATTTT; CDR3aa: CASSALDTSSGNTIYF; d_gene: .; v_gene: TRBV5-1; abundance: .; j_gene: TRBJ1-3
CDR3nt: TGTGCCAGCAGCGTGGACAGGGGGTGGACTGAAGCTTTCTTT; CDR3aa: CASSVDRGWTEAFF; d_gene: TRBD1; v_gene: TRBV7-2; abundance: once; j_gene: TRBJ1-1
CDR3nt: TGTGCCAGCAGCTCGACGTTGGCGGGAACCTACGAGCAGTACTTC; CDR3aa: CASSSTLAGTYEQYF; d_gene: .; v_gene: TRBV7-9; abundance: .; j_gene: TRBJ2-7
CDR3nt: TGTGCCAGCAGAGCCGGGACGGATTATGGCTACACCTTC; CDR3aa: CASRAGTDYGYTF; d_gene: .; v_gene: TRBV6-5; abundance: .; j_gene: TRBJ1-2
CDR3nt: TGTGCCAGCAGCCCCCGGACTAGTCTGGCCGCTTACGAGCAGTACTTC; CDR3aa: CASSPRTSLAAYEQYF; d_gene: TRBD2; v_gene: TRBV7-9; abundance: .; j_gene: TRBJ2-7
CDR3nt: TGTGCCAGCAGCGAGGGACGGTTCCTTCAAGAGACCCAGTACTTC; CDR3aa: CASSEGRFLQETQYF; d_gene: .; v_gene: TRBV7-9; abundance: .; j_gene: TRBJ2-5
CDR3nt: TGCGCCAGCAGCCTACGCACTGCGTACACCGGGGAGCTGTTTTTT; CDR3aa: CASSLRTAYTGELFF; d_gene: .; v_gene: TRBV5-1; abundance: few; j_gene: TRBJ2-2
CDR3nt: TGTGCCACCAGTGATTTGAGCATTGAAGCGGGAGGGGAGTCGTGGGAGCAGTACTTC; CDR3aa: CATSDLSIEAGGESWEQYF; d_gene: TRBD2; v_gene: TRBV24-1; abundance: .; j_gene: TRBJ2-7
CDR3nt: TGCAGCGTTGAAGATCGGCTTCCTGGTGAGCAGTTCTTC; CDR3aa: CSVEDRLPGEQFF; d_gene: .; v_gene: TRBV29-1; abundance: .; j_gene: TRBJ2-1
CDR3nt: TGTGCCAGCAGTCCCATTATACAGGGCCAGTCCTACGAGCAGTACTTC; CDR3aa: CASSPIIQGQSYEQYF; d_gene: .; v_gene: TRBV6-2/TRBV6-3; abundance: .; j_gene: TRBJ2-7
CDR3nt: TGTGCCAGCAGTCGCGGTAGCATCACAGATACGCAGTATTTT; CDR3aa: CASSRGSITDTQYF; d_gene: .; v_gene: TRBV2; abundance: .; j_gene: TRBJ2-3
CDR3nt: TGTGCCTGCTCGGACAGGGAGGGGTACGAGCAGTACTTC; CDR3aa: CACSDREGYEQYF; d_gene: .; v_gene: TRBV7-9; abundance: .; j_gene: TRBJ2-7
CDR3nt: TGTGCCAGCAGATTAGAGTCAAACATTCAGTACTTC; CDR3aa: CASRLESNIQYF; d_gene: .; v_gene: TRBV2; abundance: once; j_gene: TRBJ2-4
CDR3nt: TGTGCCACCAGCAGAAAAAGACAGGGTTCTAGCTACAATGAGCAGTTCTTC; CDR3aa: CATSRKRQGSSYNEQFF; d_gene: TRBD1; v_gene: TRBV15; abundance: .; j_gene: TRBJ2-1
CDR3nt: TGTGCCAGCAGTTTTAAGTCAGGGGAGGGCAATCAGCCCCAGCATTTT; CDR3aa: CASSFKSGEGNQPQHF; d_gene: .; v_gene: TRBV27; abundance: .; j_gene: TRBJ1-5
CDR3nt: TGTGCCAGCAGTCCGGGGGGGAAATCCGGGGAGCTGTTTTTT; CDR3aa: CASSPGGKSGELFF; d_gene: TRBD2; v_gene: TRBV6-2/TRBV6-3; abundance: .; j_gene: TRBJ2-2
CDR3nt: TGTGCTAGTGGTTTACTGCGTCGTTTAGGGCCTTTGTTCGTGGGCAATGGCTACACCTTC; CDR3aa: CASGLLRRLGPLFVGNGYTF; d_gene: .; v_gene: TRBV12-5; abundance: .; j_gene: TRBJ1-2
CDR3nt: TGTGCCAGCAGCCCACAGGGAGACACTGAAGCTTTCTTT; CDR3aa: CASSPQGDTEAFF; d_gene: .; v_gene: TRBV7-2; abundance: .; j_gene: TRBJ1-1
CDR3nt: TGTGCCCGGGACGCCACCAATAATTCACCCCTCCACTTT; CDR3aa: CARDATNNSPLHF; d_gene: .; v_gene: TRBV30; abundance: .; j_gene: TRBJ1-6
CDR3nt: TGTGCCACCAGTGATCTACAGGGCCTCGGCTACACCTTC; CDR3aa: CATSDLQGLGYTF; d_gene: .; v_gene: TRBV24-1; abundance: .; j_gene: TRBJ1-2
CDR3nt: TGTGCCAGAGCCCGCGGGACTAATAACACCGGGGAGCTGTTTTTT; CDR3aa: CARARGTNNTGELFF; d_gene: TRBD2; v_gene: TRBV5-3; abundance: .; j_gene: TRBJ2-2
CDR3nt: TGCGCCAGCAGTGATGGGGACACTGAAGCTTTCTTT; CDR3aa: CASSDGDTEAFF; d_gene: .; v_gene: TRBV10-1; abundance: .; j_gene: TRBJ1-1
CDR3nt: TGTGCCTACGGCGACTTCTCCTATAATTCACCCCTCCACTTT; CDR3aa: CAYGDFSYNSPLHF; d_gene: .; v_gene: TRBV30; abundance: .; j_gene: TRBJ1-6
CDR3nt: TGCACCAGCAGCCCCCCCCGGGGACGTAATGAAAAACTGTTTTTT; CDR3aa: CTSSPPRGRNEKLFF; d_gene: .; v_gene: TRBV1; abundance: .; j_gene: TRBJ1-4
CDR3nt: TGCGCCAGCAGTACCAACCTTGGGCCAGATACGCAGTATTTT; CDR3aa: CASSTNLGPDTQYF; d_gene: .; v_gene: TRBV10-1; abundance: .; j_gene: TRBJ2-3
CDR3nt: TGTGCCAGCTCACCGATGTGGGGAGATACGCAGTATTTT; CDR3aa: CASSPMWGDTQYF; d_gene: .; v_gene: TRBV18; abundance: .; j_gene: TRBJ2-3
CDR3nt: TGTGCCAGTACCCGAGGCGGGGCGAGCAACACTGAAGCTTTCTTT; CDR3aa: CASTRGGASNTEAFF; d_gene: .; v_gene: TRBV28; abundance: .; j_gene: TRBJ1-1
CDR3nt: TGTGCCAGTAGTATGGGCAGGGCCTCTGGAAACACCATATATTTT; CDR3aa: CASSMGRASGNTIYF; d_gene: .; v_gene: TRBV19; abundance: .; j_gene: TRBJ1-3
CDR3nt: TGTGCCAGCAGTTTAATTGGGCCCAAAGGTGAAAAACTGTTTTTT; CDR3aa: CASSLIGPKGEKLFF; d_gene: .; v_gene: TRBV27; abundance: .; j_gene: TRBJ1-4
CDR3nt: TGTGCCAGCAGCCAATCGACTAGCGGGAGAAGAAACAATGAGCAGTTCTTC; CDR3aa: CASSQSTSGRRNNEQFF; d_gene: TRBD2; v_gene: TRBV3-1/TRBV3-2; abundance: once; j_gene: TRBJ2-1
CDR3nt: TGCGCCAGCAGCCAAGATGCGGGAGGGAGCACAGATACGCAGTATTTT; CDR3aa: CASSQDAGGSTDTQYF; d_gene: TRBD2; v_gene: TRBV4-3; abundance: .; j_gene: TRBJ2-3
CDR3nt: TGTGCCAGCAGCTCCTTCTTGCGGCTAGCGGGAGACGAGCAGTACTTC; CDR3aa: CASSSFLRLAGDEQYF; d_gene: TRBD2; v_gene: TRBV11-2; abundance: few; j_gene: TRBJ2-7
CDR3nt: TGTGCCAGCAGGGTAGCGGGGCCCTACGAGCAGTACTTC; CDR3aa: CASRVAGPYEQYF; d_gene: TRBD2; v_gene: TRBV6-5; abundance: .; j_gene: TRBJ2-7
CDR3nt: TGTGCCAGCAGCGCCTCCGGTAGGAATCAGCCCCAGCATTTT; CDR3aa: CASSASGRNQPQHF; d_gene: .; v_gene: TRBV2; abundance: .; j_gene: TRBJ1-5
CDR3nt: TGTGCCTGGAGTGTAACGGCCGGGGGCGCTTACCCTTCACCCCTCCACTTT; CDR3aa: CAWSVTAGGAYPSPLHF; d_gene: .; v_gene: TRBV30; abundance: .; j_gene: TRBJ1-6
CDR3nt: TGTGCCAGCAGCTGGCCGGGAGAACTTGAGACCCAGTACTTC; CDR3aa: CASSWPGELETQYF; d_gene: .; v_gene: TRBV5-4; abundance: .; j_gene: TRBJ2-5
CDR3nt: TGCGCCAGCAGCTTGGCGGAGAACTATGGCTACACCTTC; CDR3aa: CASSLAENYGYTF; d_gene: .; v_gene: TRBV5-1; abundance: .; j_gene: TRBJ1-2
CDR3nt: TGTGCCAGCGGAAGGACAGGGGAGGACTACGAGCAGTACTTC; CDR3aa: CASGRTGEDYEQYF; d_gene: TRBD1; v_gene: TRBV6-5; abundance: .; j_gene: TRBJ2-7
CDR3nt: TGTGCCAGCAGCCAAGATTGGTCCTACGAGCAGTACTTC; CDR3aa: CASSQDWSYEQYF; d_gene: .; v_gene: TRBV4-2; abundance: .; j_gene: TRBJ2-7
CDR3nt: TGTGCCAGCAGCGTAGGGGATGTTTACAATGAGCAGTTCTTC; CDR3aa: CASSVGDVYNEQFF; d_gene: .; v_gene: TRBV9; abundance: .; j_gene: TRBJ2-1
CDR3nt: TGTGCCAGCAGCTTATTCGGACAGGGAAGTTGGACCGGGGAGCTGTTTTTT; CDR3aa: CASSLFGQGSWTGELFF; d_gene: TRBD1; v_gene: TRBV7-9; abundance: once; j_gene: TRBJ2-2
CDR3nt: TGTGCCAGCAGCCCGGGACAGGGGGCGCGGGGCTACACCTTC; CDR3aa: CASSPGQGARGYTF; d_gene: TRBD1; v_gene: TRBV28; abundance: .; j_gene: TRBJ1-2
CDR3nt: TGTGCCAGCAGCGTAGGAGGGTCTAGCGCAACCTACGAGCAGTACTTC; CDR3aa: CASSVGGSSATYEQYF; d_gene: .; v_gene: TRBV9; abundance: .; j_gene: TRBJ2-7